Listed below are T cell receptor beta chains from one sample, sequenced in a study of human T cells and chemical hapten exposure. A single record per CDR3 protein comes from TCRdb applying MiXCR to the RACE reads. Of about 71,000 distinct CDR3 sequences in the sample, 9.8% were seen once. The input for sequencing was whole blood, taken in connection with sensitization to the hapten diphenylcyclopropenone (DPC). The receptors were sampled from a woman between 35 and 50 years old with alopecia areata. Some clones in this sample may be carry-over from other donors' samples. The CDR3 runs from the conserved cysteine through the conserved F or W. The D gene is left open where the match is weak. Where a row states a size, it is once, few, many or the class of an expanded clone; other rows omit it.

clone_size	cdr3_length	j_call	d_call	v_call	cdr3_aa	cdr3_nt
-	12	TRBJ1-2	-	TRBV3-1	CASSQERGGYTF	TGTGCCAGCAGCCAAGAAAGGGGCGGCTACACCTTC
many	14	TRBJ1-2	TRBD1	TRBV10-3	CAITSGQGENGYTF	TGTGCCATCACCTCCGGACAGGGGGAAAATGGCTACACCTTC
many	13	TRBJ1-6	TRBD1	TRBV12-3/TRBV12-4	CASSGQESSPLHF	TGTGCCAGCAGTGGACAGGAAAGCTCACCCCTCCACTTT
-	16	TRBJ1-1	TRBD1	TRBV12-3/TRBV12-4	CASSLRQGVSGTEAFF	TGTGCCAGCAGTCTGAGACAGGGGGTGAGTGGCACTGAAGCTTTCTTT
many	14	TRBJ1-6	TRBD1	TRBV10-3	CAISVGQGESPLHF	TGTGCCATCAGCGTGGGACAGGGGGAATCACCCCTCCACTTT
-	16	TRBJ2-2	-	TRBV3-1	CASSQGRTANTGELFF	TGTGCCAGCAGCCAAGGCCGGACAGCGAACACCGGGGAGCTGTTTTTT
many	15	TRBJ1-5	TRBD1	TRBV27	CASSPPGGGRQPQHF	TGTGCCAGCAGTCCCCCAGGGGGAGGGCGTCAGCCCCAGCATTTT
many	16	TRBJ2-3	-	TRBV10-3	CAISGPSAETADTQYF	TGTGCCATCAGTGGACCAAGCGCGGAAACGGCAGATACGCAGTATTTT
few	17	TRBJ2-7	-	TRBV7-9	CASSLAHADGAPYEQYF	TGTGCCAGCAGCTTAGCCCACGCCGACGGGGCCCCCTACGAGCAGTACTTC
many	12	TRBJ1-1	-	TRBV5-4	CASSTPNTEAFF	TGTGCCAGCAGCACGCCGAACACTGAAGCTTTCTTT
many	14	TRBJ1-1	-	TRBV7-6	CASSSPGEDTEAFF	TGTGCCAGCAGCTCCCCGGGCGAGGACACTGAAGCTTTCTTT
many	16	TRBJ2-1	TRBD2	TRBV2	CASSAMTSGGDNEQFF	TGTGCCAGCAGTGCAATGACTAGCGGGGGAGACAATGAGCAGTTCTTC
many	16	TRBJ1-1	TRBD1	TRBV7-2	CASSPGTGGRGTEAFF	TGTGCCAGCAGCCCCGGGACAGGGGGCAGGGGCACTGAAGCTTTCTTT
few	15	TRBJ1-5	TRBD1	TRBV6-1	CASSEGTGGLQPQHF	TGTGCCAGCAGTGAAGGGACAGGCGGGCTTCAGCCCCAGCATTTT
many	15	TRBJ1-4	-	TRBV27	CASSPPGHHGEKLFF	TGTGCCAGCAGTCCACCGGGACACCACGGTGAAAAACTGTTTTTT
many	15	TRBJ2-1	TRBD2	TRBV4-1	CASSQLAGGPNEQFF	TGCGCCAGCAGCCAACTAGCGGGGGGGCCAAATGAGCAGTTCTTC
-	13	TRBJ2-7	-	TRBV7-2	CASSYDYSYEQYF	TGTGCCAGCAGCTACGACTACTCCTACGAGCAGTACTTC
many	15	TRBJ1-4	-	TRBV20-1	CSASTDSTSNEKLFF	TGCAGTGCTTCCACCGACAGCACCTCTAATGAAAAACTGTTTTTT
many	16	TRBJ2-1	TRBD2	TRBV20-1	CSARVQGGGSYNEQFF	TGCAGTGCTAGAGTTCAGGGCGGGGGGTCGTACAATGAGCAGTTCTTC
-	14	TRBJ2-7	TRBD2	TRBV12-3/TRBV12-4	CTSSLRGVDYEQYF	TGTACCAGCAGCCTACGGGGGGTAGACTACGAGCAGTACTTC
few	13	TRBJ1-1	-	TRBV6-5	CASSFEQYTEAFF	TGTGCCAGCAGTTTCGAACAGTATACTGAAGCTTTCTTT
many	12	TRBJ2-5	TRBD2	TRBV7-6	CASGTNQETQYF	TGTGCCAGCGGGACTAATCAAGAGACCCAGTACTTC
few	13	TRBJ1-4	-	TRBV23-1	CASSQLTTEKLFF	TGCGCCAGCAGTCAATTAACAACGGAAAAACTGTTTTTT
many	14	TRBJ1-5	-	TRBV18	CASSPEGSNQPQHF	TGTGCCAGCTCACCGGAAGGGTCGAATCAGCCCCAGCATTTT
many	15	TRBJ2-1	TRBD2	TRBV7-3	CASSSLAGGRNEQFF	TGTGCCAGCAGCTCTTTAGCGGGGGGGCGGAATGAGCAGTTCTTC
many	14	TRBJ1-6	-	TRBV30	CACTKGISGSPLHF	TGTGCCTGCACGAAGGGAATCTCGGGTTCACCCCTCCACTTT
-	17	TRBJ1-5	TRBD1	TRBV19	CASSRHPGTGSDQPQHF	TGTGCCAGTAGTAGACACCCCGGGACAGGGTCGGATCAGCCCCAGCATTTT
-	15	TRBJ2-5	TRBD2	TRBV7-2	CASSQAGLVLGTQYF	TGTGCCAGCAGCCAAGCGGGACTAGTCCTGGGGACCCAGTACTTC